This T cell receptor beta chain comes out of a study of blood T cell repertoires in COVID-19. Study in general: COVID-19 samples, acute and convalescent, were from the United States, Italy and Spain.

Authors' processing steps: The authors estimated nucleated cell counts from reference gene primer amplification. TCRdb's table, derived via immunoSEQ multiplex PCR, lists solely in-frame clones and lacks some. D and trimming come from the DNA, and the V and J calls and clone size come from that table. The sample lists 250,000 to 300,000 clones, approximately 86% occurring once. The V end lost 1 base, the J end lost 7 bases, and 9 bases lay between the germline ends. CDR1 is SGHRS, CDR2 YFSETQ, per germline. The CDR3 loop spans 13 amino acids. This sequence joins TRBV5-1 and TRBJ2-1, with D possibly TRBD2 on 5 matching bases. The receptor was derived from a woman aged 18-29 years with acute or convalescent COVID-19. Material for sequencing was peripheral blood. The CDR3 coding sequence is TGCGCCAGCAGCTTGACTAGTGAAAATGAGCAGTTCTTC. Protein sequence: CASSLTSENEQFF.